The entry below gives a single T cell receptor beta chain sequence along with its context. This clone was detected a few times. Its specific antigen is unknown. Within one base of it there is no much larger clone, and no base qualities were kept. In light of the paper, this sample's time point label describes: baseline before oral tofacitinib. From alopecia areata patients, peripheral blood was collected along with lesional scalp punch biopsies. PBMCs were isolated by density centrifugation and stained for CD3, CD4 and CD8, and CD4+ and CD8+ T cells were sorted on a FACSAria. The data originate from a study of CD8+ T cells in alopecia areata listed by TCRdb under 2018. In the study overall: The treated patients took part in an open-label pilot trial in which moderate-to-severe alopecia areata was treated with oral tofacitinib at 5 to 10 mg twice daily. The RNA source kit depended on sample type: the PAXgene miRNA kit for fixed scalp, the miRNeasy kit for PBMCs, and the RNeasy kit for mouse skin. TCRbeta CDR3 regions were amplified by immunoSEQ multiplex PCR using 35 Vbeta forward and 13 Jbeta reverse primers. On the human side, TCRbeta sequencing was run on scalp tissue and on sorted CD4+ and CD8+ peripheral blood T cells from healthy controls and from alopecia areata patients with either patchy or totalis/universalis disease. High-throughput TCRbeta sequencing was used to examine T cell clonal expansion in alopecia areata in both the C3H/HeJ mouse model and human patients. Tofacitinib was given for 6 to 18 months, followed by 6 months of follow-up off drug to assess delayed response and recurrence. Biopsies were taken from tofacitinib-treated patients at baseline and again at 4 and 24 weeks into treatment, and several of those patients also had a later scalp biopsy. Scalp clonality was compared across normal scalp (n=4), patchy alopecia areata scalp (n=8), and alopecia totalis/universalis scalp (n=8).

The study at large found these results: Scalp TCR repertoire analysis is complicated because resident alphabeta T cells in normal human skin are also sequenced, whereas mouse skin is dominated by gammadelta T cells. Compared with normal scalp, lesional scalp, particularly in alopecia totalis/universalis, had higher clonality and more expanded CD8+ clones, which suggests antigenic drive. TCR sequences shared between patients were less clear than in mice, possibly partly because of HLA diversity in the patient population.

Library preparation was by the immunoSEQ multiplex PCR assay. For TCR sequencing, RNA was extracted from every sample and reverse transcribed into cDNA to serve as template. SuperScript III was used to make first-strand cDNA, primed with a 2:1 mix of oligo-dT and random hexamers. A synthetic immune receptor repertoire was used to gauge amplification bias, and whatever bias remained was removed computationally. The source study handled its data this way. Raw reads were preprocessed to remove errors, and CDR3 was defined by IMGT conventions from the conserved cysteine to phenylalanine. Clonality was computed by normalizing Shannon entropy by log2 of the number of productive unique TCRs and subtracting the result from 1. Whether each scalp clone was CD4 or CD8 was inferred by checking scalp TCRbeta sequences against the CD4 and CD8 repertoires from sorted blood. The clones in this table, taken by TCRdb from immuneACCESS, are in-frame only. Not every clone is retained; where verified, under half of the shortfall comes from an unresolved V gene, and the cause of the rest is unknown. D and trimming come from the DNA, and the V and J calls and clone size come from that table. The sample table shows 100,000 to 150,000 clones, and about 46% are seen once. The top ten clones comprise over 15% of the sample.

This clonotype was obtained from a human donor with alopecia areata. Sequencing used CD8+ T cells sorted from blood, obtained at week 0.

The CDR3 protein: CASSPNLWGSYEQYF. The DNA sequence follows: TGTGCCAGCAGTCCCAACCTATGGGGCTCCTACGAGCAGTACTTC. This chain joins TRBV6-5 to TRBJ2-7, with the D gene not clear enough to name. The junction shows trimming of 5 bases on V and 0 bases on J, plus 14 bases between the germline ends. The CDR3, from cysteine to phenylalanine, totals 15 residues. Only the CDR3 portion is preserved as DNA: 45 bases, with reading frame beginning at the first base. CDR1 and CDR2 were assigned from the germline V gene as MNHEY and SVGAGI.